This record covers a single T cell receptor beta chain. This sample stems from a study of cytomegalovirus exposure and HLA in healthy donors. In the PCR, 60 Vbeta and 13 Jbeta primers were used. Assay used: immunoSEQ multiplex PCR; TCRdb lists only in-frame clones, some missing. The sample lists under 150,000 clones, approximately 84% seen once, with under 3% in the top ten. The CDR3 spans 13 residues. The germline gives CDR1 GTSNPN, CDR2 SVGIG (reference sequence). The trim removed 2 bases at V and 7 bases at J, leaving 6 bases unmatched. The specimen sequenced was PBMCs. The rearrangement links TRBV30 to TRBJ1-2; 8 nucleotides agree with TRBD1. The origin of this receptor is a boy aged 2 to 10 in good health and CMV-seronegative. The CDR3 region is CAWSRQGASGYTF. The CDR3 DNA reads TGTGCCTGGAGTCGGCAGGGGGCAAGTGGCTACACCTTC.